Following are 32 T cell receptor beta chains from one sample sequenced in a study of somatic mutations in cytotoxic T cells in rheumatoid arthritis. Profiling relied on immunoSEQ multiplex PCR, and the TCRdb table lists in-frame clones only, not all of them. The repertoire holds more than 7,000 clones, with nearly 80% as singletons. Sequencing was done on a sample of CD8+ T cells sorted from blood. Every receptor here comes from an adult with rheumatoid arthritis.

V is TRBV28 and J is TRBJ2-1; 10 positions match TRBD2. CDR1 and CDR2 (germline): MDHEN, SYDVKM. J lost 0 bases, V lost 4 bases, and 12 bases had no gene match. The CDR3 length is 19 residues. In DNA, the CDR3 is TGTGCCAGCAGTTCCTGGACTAGCGGTGACTATAGCTCCTACAATGAGCAGTTCTTC. It translates to CASSSWTSGDYSSYNEQFF. The variable domain in full, with the rest retrieved from reference TRBV28 and TRBJ2-1, is DVKVTQSSRYLVKRTGEKVFLECVQDMDHENMFWYRQDPGLGLRLIYFSYDVKMKEKGDIPEGYSVSREKKERFSLILESASTNQTSMYLCASSSWTSGDYSSYNEQFFGPGTRLTVL.

This chain uses TRBV13 with TRBJ2-3, with D maybe TRBD1 (6 bases). The V end lost 7 bases, the J end lost 0 bases, and 20 bases lay between the germline ends. This CDR3 region has 17 residues. Germline loops: CDR1 PRHDT, CDR2 FYEKMQ (reference sequence). As DNA, the CDR3 is TGTGCCAGCACCCCCGCGCTCGGGACAACCAGCACAGATACGCAGTATTTT. It codes for CASTPALGTTSTDTQYF.

The sample holds one count of this clone. The chain couples TRBV7-8 to TRBJ2-2, with D possibly being TRBD1 or TRBD2 (6 bases each). Trimming took 8 bases from V and 5 from J, leaving 9 bases between them. CDR1 is SGHVS and CDR2 is FQNEAQ in the germline V gene. The CDR3 loop spans 12 amino acids. The CDR3 coding sequence is TGTGCCAGCGGGGGGCCGACCGGGGAGCTGTTTTTT. It is translated as CASGGPTGELFF.

V is TRBV7-9 and J is TRBJ1-2; D may be TRBD1 (5 bases). The CDR3 runs 13 residues. V lost 3 bases and J lost 4, with 9 bases in between. Germline CDR1 reads SEHNR; CDR2 reads FQNEAQ (reference sequence). The CDR3 region is CASSLGDLYGYTF. In DNA, the CDR3 is TGTGCCAGCAGCTTGGGGGACCTCTATGGCTACACCTTC.

This clone showed up just once. The chain employs TRBV4-3 and TRBJ2-1; D unresolved. CDR1 and CDR2 from the germline V gene are LGHNA and YSLEER. This CDR3 is built from 16 residues. With 2 bases removed from V and 0 bases from J, the gap between germline ends came to 11 bases. CDR3 bases: TGCGCCAGCAGCCAAAAGGTCCGGAGCTCCTACAATGAGCAGTTCTTC. It specifies CASSQKVRSSYNEQFF.

This clone was counted a single time. The rearrangement links TRBV9 to TRBJ2-2; D is possibly TRBD1 (6 bases). The length of the CDR3 is 18 residues. Germline V gene sequence: CDR1 SGDLS, CDR2 YYNGEE. The germline V and J ends were trimmed by 3 bases and 0 bases, with 18 bases remaining between them. In DNA form, the CDR3 reads TGTGCCAGCAGCGCCCACGATTTACAGGGTTCGAACACCGGGGAGCTGTTTTTT. Protein: CASSAHDLQGSNTGELFF.

The CDR3 DNA sequence: TGTGCCAGTAGTCACAGGGTAGCCAAAAACATTCAGTACTTC. Encoded protein: CASSHRVAKNIQYF. The genes are TRBV19 and TRBJ2-4, with a tentative D call TRBD1 (6 bases). The V end was cut by 5 bases, the J end by 0 bases, with 8 bases between. The CDR3 contains 14 residues. Per germline, CDR1 LNHDA and CDR2 SQIVND (reference sequence).

The chain joins TRBV9 to TRBJ2-6; no firm D call. Germline V gene sequence: CDR1 SGDLS, CDR2 YYNGEE. V dropped 7 bases and J dropped 5 bases, with 22 bases sitting between them. The length of the CDR3 is 17 residues. CDR3 amino acids: CASLGRYKQSRANVLTF. CDR3 nucleotides: TGTGCCAGCCTAGGTAGGTACAAACAAAGTCGGGCCAACGTCCTGACTTTC.

This rearrangement joins TRBV28 to TRBJ2-7; a possible D gene is TRBD2 (8 bases). Trimming pared 4 bases from V and 3 bases from J, leaving 22 bases between. The CDR3 length is 17 residues. Germline V CDR1 and CDR2: MDHEN, SYDVKM. CDR3 residues: CASSSPPREGAGYEQYF. DNA for the CDR3: TGTGCCAGCAGTTCCCCCCCCCGGGAGGGGGCTGGCTACGAGCAGTACTTC.

V usage is TRBV21-1 and J usage is TRBJ2-7. TRBV21-1 counts as a pseudogene. The CDR3 is made up of 17 amino acids. CDR3 coding DNA: TGTGCCAGCAGCAAAGGGGGGACGGACCTGTTCTCCTACGAGCAGTACTTC. It is translated as CASSKGGTDLFSYEQYF.

V gene TRBV2 combines with J gene TRBJ2-7; TRBD1 aligns across 10 bases. Germline V gene data show CDR1 as SNHLY and CDR2 as FYNNEI. V lost 6 bases and J lost 2; bases outside the gene matches: 7. CDR3 length: 15 amino acids. DNA for the CDR3: TGTGCCAGCAGGAACCGGGACAGGGGAACCTACGAGCAGTACTTC. This codes for CASRNRDRGTYEQYF.

This chain connects TRBV28 to TRBJ1-3; perhaps TRBD1 as D (5 bases). The germline gives CDR1 MDHEN, CDR2 SYDVKM. With 3 bases removed from V and 4 bases from J, the gap between germline ends came to 13 bases. The CDR3 totals 15 residues. The CDR3 region is CASSLTALGGNTIYF. In DNA, the CDR3 is TGTGCCAGCAGTTTGACAGCTCTCGGAGGAAACACCATATATTTT.

The chain carries TRBV19 and TRBJ2-7, with D perhaps TRBD2 (6 bases). Trimming took off 5 bases at V and 7 bases at J, with 12 bases between the two ends. Germline V gene sequence: CDR1 LNHDA, CDR2 SQIVND (reference sequence). This CDR3 comprises 12 residues. The chain's CDR3 is CASSQGAGEQYF. CDR3 nucleotides: TGTGCCAGTAGTCAGGGTGCGGGGGAGCAGTACTTC.

The chain links TRBV27 to TRBJ1-1; TRBD1 matches 7 bases. The ends lost 6 bases at V and 2 bases at J; junction bases unmatched: 6. Per germline, CDR1 MNHEY and CDR2 SMNVEV (reference sequence). This CDR3 has 14 residues. CDR3 nucleotide sequence: TGTGCCAGCAGAATGAGACAGGGCAACACTGAAGCTTTCTTT. As protein: CASRMRQGNTEAFF.

The chain employs TRBV6-5 and TRBJ2-7; 8 bases align to TRBD2. Germline CDR1 is MNHEY and CDR2 is SVGAGI. The J segment lost 4 bases and the V segment lost 0 bases, leaving 8 bases of the junction unmatched. The CDR3 length is 16 residues. CDR3 sequence: CASSYSRSGGTYEQYF. CDR3 nucleotide sequence: TGTGCCAGCAGTTACTCCAGGAGCGGGGGCACTTACGAGCAGTACTTC.

J is TRBJ2-2 and V is TRBV27, with TRBD2 as a possible D gene (5 bases). CDR3 size: 16 residues. V was clipped by 7 bases and J by 1 base, with 16 bases between them. The germline CDR1 and CDR2 sequences are MNHEY and SMNVEV (reference sequence). In nucleotides, the CDR3 is TGTGCCAGCACCACGGACGGGGTCGGGAACACCGGGGAGCTGTTTTTT. As protein: CASTTDGVGNTGELFF.

This chain uses TRBV2 with TRBJ1-2, with D unresolved. V shed 8 bases and J shed 8 bases, with 6 bases lying between them. This CDR3 has 9 residues. CDR1 is SNHLY and CDR2 is FYNNEI in the germline V gene. The CDR3 sequence: CASGRGYTF. The CDR3 nucleotides are TGTGCCAGCGGTCGAGGCTACACCTTC.

The chain combines TRBV7-2 with TRBJ1-2, with 9 bases fitting TRBD1. The CDR3 length is 16 residues. V lost 2 bases, J lost 2 bases, and 6 bases stayed unmatched. Germline CDR1 and CDR2: SGHTA and FQGNSA. CDR3 DNA: TGTGCCAGCAGCTTAACCCGGACAGGGGTGAACTATGGCTACACCTTC. Translated: CASSLTRTGVNYGYTF.

The V gene is TRBV9, the J gene TRBJ1-5, with D maybe TRBD1 (5 bases). The CDR3 extends over 14 amino acids. From germline, CDR1 is SGDLS and CDR2 YYNGEE. The V end lost 4 bases, the J end lost 5 bases, and 13 bases lay between the germline ends. The DNA for the CDR3 is TGTGCCAGCAGCTACGGGTCGGGGGATCAGCCCCAGCATTTT. Encoded protein: CASSYGSGDQPQHF.

The chain joins TRBV10-3 to TRBJ2-5; possibly TRBD2 for D (6 bases). Germline V lookup: CDR1 ENHRY, CDR2 SYGVKD. This CDR3 is 12 amino acids long. Trimming left V 4 bases short and J 5 bases short, with 8 bases between. For the CDR3, the DNA is TGTGCCATCAGTGGGGGGGACGAGACCCAGTACTTC. Translating gives CAISGGDETQYF.

This sequence joins TRBV18 and TRBJ2-7; TRBD1 agrees at 7 bases. The V gene end was trimmed by 0 bases and the J gene end by 3 bases; junction bases not matched to a gene: 2. Germline V gene data show CDR1 as KGHSH and CDR2 as LQKENI. This CDR3 is 14 amino acids long. As DNA, the CDR3 is TGTGCCAGCTCACCACCAGGGGGCCTCTACGAGCAGTACTTC. Encoded protein: CASSPPGGLYEQYF.

Here the CDR3 DNA reads TGTGCCATCAGTGAGGGACAGTCGAACACCGGGGAGCTGTTTTTT. It is translated as CAISEGQSNTGELFF. This rearrangement joins TRBV10-3 to TRBJ2-2; D perhaps matches TRBD1 (6 bases). The germline V and J ends were trimmed by 2 bases and 0 bases, with 7 bases remaining between them. CDR1 is ENHRY and CDR2 is SYGVKD in the germline V gene. The CDR3 spans 15 residues.

The chain links TRBV5-4 to TRBJ2-5, with D unresolved. Trimming took off 3 bases at V and 1 base at J, with 19 bases between the two ends. Germline loops: CDR1 SGHNT, CDR2 YYREEE (reference sequence). This CDR3 is built from 17 residues. CDR3 nucleotide sequence: TGTGCCAGCAGCTCAGATCAGGCGGTCTTGGGCCAAGAGACCCAGTACTTC. Residues: CASSSDQAVLGQETQYF.

The chain recombines TRBV29-1 with TRBJ2-6; D ambiguous. The V and J ends lost 4 bases and 0 bases respectively, with 4 bases between them. The CDR3 loop spans 13 amino acids. The germline V gene encodes CDR1 SQVTM and CDR2 ANQGSEA. The CDR3 loop is CSVGTSGANVLTF. The CDR3 bases are TGCAGCGTTGGAACCTCTGGGGCCAACGTCCTGACTTTC.

The gene calls are TRBV30 and TRBJ2-1, with D possibly being TRBD2 (6 bases). The V and J ends lost 0 bases and 10 bases respectively, with 13 bases between them. CDR3 length: 13 amino acids. The germline V gene encodes CDR1 GTSNPN and CDR2 SVGIG (reference sequence). The CDR3: CAWSVTRDGEQFF. The DNA of the CDR3 is TGTGCCTGGAGTGTAACGCGGGACGGGGAGCAGTTCTTC.

V usage is TRBV19 and J usage is TRBJ2-1; the D gene is possibly TRBD2 (6 bases). V lost 5 bases to trimming and J lost 2 bases, with 13 bases between them. Germline V CDR1 and CDR2: LNHDA, SQIVND (reference sequence). The CDR3 length is 15 residues. The CDR3 sequence is CASSATGLPYNEQFF. The CDR3 region has the DNA TGTGCCAGTAGTGCCACGGGACTGCCCTACAATGAGCAGTTCTTC.

V is TRBV5-1 and J is TRBJ1-2; TRBD1 might be the D (5 bases). The CDR3 is 14 amino acids. V lost 2 bases and J 6 bases, leaving 14 bases between the germline ends. CDR1 is SGHRS, CDR2 YFSETQ, per germline. The chain's CDR3 is CASSFRDPRNGYTF. CDR3 nucleotide sequence: TGCGCCAGCAGCTTTCGGGACCCAAGGAATGGCTACACCTTC.

CDR3 bases: TGTGCCAGCAGTTTCTCGGAGTACCCTAACGAGCAGTACTTC. Its translation: CASSFSEYPNEQYF. The chain carries TRBV28 and TRBJ2-7; D is unresolved. The CDR3 loop spans 14 amino acids. V was clipped by 3 bases and J by 5 bases, with 14 bases between them. Germline-derived CDR1 and CDR2 are MDHEN and SYDVKM.

This clone was seen more than once but under ten times. V usage is TRBV7-3 and J usage is TRBJ2-7, with TRBD1 matching 7 bases. Per the germline V gene, CDR1 is SGHTA and CDR2 is FQGTGA. The CDR3 loop spans 16 amino acids. Trimming cost V 2 bases and J 2 bases; bases outside gene matches: 9. The CDR3 here is CASSLEYRGEAYEQYF. CDR3 DNA: TGTGCCAGCAGCTTAGAGTACAGGGGAGAGGCCTACGAGCAGTACTTC. Supplemented by reference TRBV7-3 and TRBJ2-7, the full variable domain reads GAGVSQTPSNKVTEKGKYVELRCDPISGHTALYWYRQSLGQGPEFLIYFQGTGAADDSGLPNDRFFAVRPEGSVSTLKIQRTERGDSAVYLCASSLEYRGEAYEQYFGPGTRLTVT.

Worth noting for this clone: At one of its ends the junction is not consistent with the germline gene, which may arise from a read error. This chain joins TRBV7-6 and TRBJ2-7, with 9 positions matching TRBD1. CDR1 is SGHVS and CDR2 is FNYEAQ in the germline V gene. The CDR3 runs to 14 residues. The CDR3: CASSSGTGSSEQYF. The CDR3 DNA reads as TGTGCCAGCAGTTCCGGGACAGGGTCCTCCGAGCAGTACTTC.

This clone was counted once. The chain recombines TRBV27 with TRBJ2-1; D possibly corresponds to TRBD2 (6 bases). This CDR3 has 16 amino acids. V was trimmed by 6 bases and J by 7 bases, leaving 22 bases between them. The germline V gene has CDR1 MNHEY and CDR2 SMNVEV (reference sequence). In DNA form, the CDR3 reads TGTGCCAGCAGCTATTTCCCCGGGGGTGCAGGGAATGAGCAGTTCTTC. Its protein is CASSYFPGGAGNEQFF.

The chain has TRBV7-6 and TRBJ1-3; D is unresolved. The germline V gene has CDR1 SGHVS and CDR2 FNYEAQ. With 2 bases removed from V and 2 bases from J, the gap between germline ends came to 7 bases. The CDR3 is 14 residues long. The DNA of the CDR3 is TGTGCCAGCAGCTTATTGGGGACTGGAAACACCATATATTTT. Its translation is CASSLLGTGNTIYF.